This entry features one T cell receptor (beta chain) sequence. Here immunoSEQ multiplex PCR was the method, and the copy in TCRdb shows in-frame clones only, minus some. The data show 65,000 to 75,000 clones, 65% to 90% seen once. This CDR3 comprises 14 residues. The J segment lost 2 bases and the V segment lost 7 bases, leaving 4 bases of the junction unmatched. Germline assignment: CDR1 SNHLY and CDR2 FYNNEI. This specimen belongs to a study of blood T cell repertoires in COVID-19. On the study more broadly: The United States, Italy and Spain were the sources of the acute and convalescent COVID-19 samples. In each case, the material was cDNA or gDNA derived from T cells, B-cell-depleted T cells, or PBMCs.

The J gene is TRBJ2-1, the V gene TRBV2; 8 positions agree with TRBD2. This TCR was recovered from a man older than 75 with acute or convalescent COVID-19. The specimen sequenced was peripheral blood. CDR3: CASTGREAYNEQFF. The DNA of the CDR3 is TGTGCCAGCACCGGGCGGGAGGCCTACAATGAGCAGTTCTTC.